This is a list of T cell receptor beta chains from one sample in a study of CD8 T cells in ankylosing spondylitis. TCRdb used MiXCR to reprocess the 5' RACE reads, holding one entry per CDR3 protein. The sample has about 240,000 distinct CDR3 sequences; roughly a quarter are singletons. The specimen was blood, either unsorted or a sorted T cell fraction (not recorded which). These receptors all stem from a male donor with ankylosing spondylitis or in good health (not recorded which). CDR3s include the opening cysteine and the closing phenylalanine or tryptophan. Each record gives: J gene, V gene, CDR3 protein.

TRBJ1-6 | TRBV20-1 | CSARGQGYSPLHF
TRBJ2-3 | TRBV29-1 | CSVESAKMGATDTQYF
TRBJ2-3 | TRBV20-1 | CSASRGDTQYF
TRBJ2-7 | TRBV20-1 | CSALNAGWGGSYEQYF
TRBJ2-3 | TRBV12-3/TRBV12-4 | CASQMAGGEGDTQYF
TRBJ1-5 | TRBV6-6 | CASSSDSFPQHF
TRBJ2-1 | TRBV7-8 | CASSLGGDRVYNEQFF
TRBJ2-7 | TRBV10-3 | CAISETLVEQYF
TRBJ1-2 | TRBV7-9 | CASSLASGNYGYTF
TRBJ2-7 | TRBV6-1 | CASRSLGRGYEQYF
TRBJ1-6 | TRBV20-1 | CSARPWVNVESPLHF
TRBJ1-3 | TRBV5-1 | CASSWGTNSGNTIYF
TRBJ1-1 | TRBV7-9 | CASSLDALNTEAFF
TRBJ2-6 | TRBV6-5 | CASSYTKSSGANVLTF
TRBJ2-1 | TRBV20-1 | CSASRPPTSQFF
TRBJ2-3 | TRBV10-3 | CAIRRGDTDTQYF
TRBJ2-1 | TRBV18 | CASSPIFLASGSSSYNEQFF
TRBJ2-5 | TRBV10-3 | CAISESPETQYF
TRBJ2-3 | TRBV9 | CASSVVGHIDTQYF
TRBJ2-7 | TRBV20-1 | CSAMDGWAYEQYF
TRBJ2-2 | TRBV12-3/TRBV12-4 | CASNLAANTGELFF
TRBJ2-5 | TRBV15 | CATSRDSPRRETQYF
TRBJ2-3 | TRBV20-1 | CSARDLRLDRSDTQYF
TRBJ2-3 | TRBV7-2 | CASSSQGKETQYF
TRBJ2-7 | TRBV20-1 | CSARGDSGGSYEQYF
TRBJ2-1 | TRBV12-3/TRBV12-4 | CASKTGTGGNEQFF
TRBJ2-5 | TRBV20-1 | CSARDSNEQETQYF